This TCR beta chain was retrieved from a study of long-term antiretroviral therapy in people with HIV (dated by TCRdb to between 2020 and 2023). A note on the overall study: The earliest samples were collected approximately a decade before the 2015 WHO recommendation for immediate ART, a period when ART was typically delayed until CD4 counts fell. This retrospective serial study examined whether starting ART and sustained HIV suppression were associated with changes in the composition and diversity of the TRB repertoire in peripheral blood. The cohort contributed about 180 cryopreserved PBMC samples from a few dozen adults with confirmed HIV infection, collected serially over a mean of 6 years (range 1-12). Of the roughly 30 participants with HIV, about twelve were female. No cross-contamination during QIAcube processing was shown when test extractions of a monoclonal T-cell line were performed alongside roughly 30 polyclonal samples.

Study-wide conclusions, independent of this receptor: Starting ART was linked to a significant rise in TRB diversity, yet even after long-term ART the diversity remained significantly lower than in transplant donor controls. Expanded TRB clones identified before ART initiation dominated the repertoire across all time points, though the dominance fluctuated and decreased in many PLHIV after ART. Because cell numbers in pre-ART samples were limited, unsorted PBMC were profiled instead of sorted CD4+ and CD8+ T cells. Because PBMC availability was limited, only the TCR beta chain was sequenced, with no alpha chain pairing. No data were available on ART adherence, viral resistance or therapy changes, limiting inferences about post-ART repertoire changes. Samples dated from 2004 to 2017, and the ART regimens used may be less effective than current ones. Narrower CDR3 length ranges were observed in HIV repertoires than in controls, and an antigen-experienced repertoire with only a slight naive shift after ART was suggested by the network structure.

CDR1 and CDR2 are read off the germline V gene as MNHNS and SASEGT. Measured from the cysteine to the phenylalanine, the CDR3 is 15 residues long. The only DNA kept is the CDR3, 45 bases in frame from the first base. V is pruned by 5 bases and J by 4 bases, leaving 6 bases of the junction without a gene match. As to this clone: Its specific antigen is unknown. Base quality data are lacking; no much larger clone is found one base away.

Inclusion was restricted to participants for whom at least one PBMC sample before ART initiation and at least two post-ART samples were available. All participants with HIV were treated in the United States of America. Before DNA extraction, cryopreserved samples of 1-10 million PBMC were thawed and washed. At the time of the earliest PBMC sample for each participant with HIV, ages ranged from roughly 20 to 60 years. Per participant, PBMC samples came from 1-4 timepoints prior to ART initiation and 2-8 timepoints following ART initiation, for a median of 7 samples. For every participant, serial HIV viral load, CD4+ T-cell count, ART history and demographic data were obtained. Genomic DNA was extracted from unsorted PBMC with a Qiagen kit on a QIAcube, processed in batches of 12 samples. Sequencing of the TRB variable region was done with the immunoSEQ hsTCRB v3.0 assay at survey level resolution. TRB sequencing targeted a depth of about 35,000-55,000 T-cell genomes per sample. TRB libraries were pooled and sequenced on an Illumina MiSeq using a v3 150-cycle kit. The original methods were these. Repertoire analysis ran in R within a reproducible Nextflow workflow covering QC, data transformation and analysis. LymphoSeq2, an R package for exploring AIRR-Seq data, was used to implement the custom analyses. A few samples that produced fewer than 5000 total TRB sequences were removed, so some 190 HIV repertoires were analyzed. Of the 188 retained HIV repertoires, about 60 were collected before and around 130 after ART initiation. Each repertoire was downsampled to 5000 TRB nucleotide sequences, and summary statistics were averaged across 100 downsampling iterations. Only TRB sequences with CDR3 regions of at least seven amino acids were retained for analysis. Two measures captured diversity: a Shannon entropy-derived clonality score and the Gini coefficient. Repertoire networks linked the top 5000 CDR3 amino acid sequences whenever two sequences differed by an edit distance of one. For TRB CDR3 amino acid sequences, GLIPH2 was used to predict antigen specificity groups and MHC restriction. CDR3 amino acid sequences were matched against VDJdb and McPAS-TCR to flag known CMV, EBV, HIV or tissue antigen associations. Pre-ART, post-ART and control groups were compared with Wilcoxon signed-rank tests and Holm-Bonferroni correction. TCRdb stores this immuneACCESS table with in-frame sequences only. Part of the clones is absent; in the studies checked, under half of the shortfall reflects unresolved V genes, and no reason is known for the rest. D and trimming come from the DNA, and the V and J calls and clone size come from that table. In this sample the table shows under 45,000 clones, more than 80% of which occur a single time. Around 5.5% of the sample belongs to the ten largest clones.

The chain is assembled from TRBV6-1 and TRBJ2-7; the central 12 bases match TRBD2. Sample: unsorted PBMCs, taken 3.4 years after starting antiretroviral therapy. The origin of this receptor is a man aged 25 to 40 with HIV. Here is the DNA: TGTGCCAGCAGTTCTGGACTAGCGGGATATTACGAGCAGTACTTC. Its translation reads: CASSSGLAGYYEQYF.